What follows describes a single T cell receptor (beta chain). Its antigen remains unknown. This specimen comes from a study of Ad26.COV2.S vaccination and SARS-CoV-2 variants. The protocol was immunoSEQ multiplex PCR, while the TCRdb copy is restricted to in-frame clones and leaves out a portion. The sample has 430,000 or so clones, roughly 89% seen once. Findings and limits, study-wide: Researchers cautioned that TCR breadth and depth analyses may have underestimated total T cell responses.

Trimming shortened V by 4 bases and J by 3 bases, and 13 bases separated the two germline ends. The CDR3 runs to 15 residues. Germline V gene lookup returns CDR1 SNHLY and CDR2 FYNNEI. Treatment defined: 15 to 20 received Ad26.COV2.S at low or high dose, single or two shots; about 5 received placebo; per-sample allocation not given. Each sample was drawn 63 days after the first injection (of vaccine or placebo). Aged 18-55 years, donor was enrolled in Boston at some point between 2019 and 2021. The vaccine antigen was prefusion-stabilized Wuhan SARS-CoV-2 spike. The genes are TRBV2 and TRBJ1-5; tentatively, D is TRBD1 (6 bases). This clonotype originated in a person aged 18-60 years who received the Ad26.COV2.S COVID-19 vaccine or a placebo. The sequencing here drew on peripheral blood, taken in a trial of Ad26.COV2.S vaccine versus placebo. The CDR3 loop reads CASSGRTVNNQPQHF. The CDR3 nucleotides read TGTGCCAGCAGTGGAAGGACAGTTAACAATCAGCCCCAGCATTTT.